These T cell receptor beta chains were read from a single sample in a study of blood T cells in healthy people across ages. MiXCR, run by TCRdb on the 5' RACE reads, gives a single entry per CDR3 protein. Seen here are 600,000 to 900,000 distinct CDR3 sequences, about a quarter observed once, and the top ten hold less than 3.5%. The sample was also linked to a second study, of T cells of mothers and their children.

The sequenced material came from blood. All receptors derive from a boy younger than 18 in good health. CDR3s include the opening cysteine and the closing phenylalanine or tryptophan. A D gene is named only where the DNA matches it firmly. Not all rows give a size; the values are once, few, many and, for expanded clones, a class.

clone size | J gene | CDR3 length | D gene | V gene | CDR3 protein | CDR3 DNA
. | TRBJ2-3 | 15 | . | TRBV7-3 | CASSLMGAEMNTQYF | TGTGCCAGCAGCTTAATGGGTGCGGAAATGAATACGCAGTATTTT
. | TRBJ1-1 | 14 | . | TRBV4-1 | CASSRLGTRDEAFF | TGCGCCAGCAGCCGCCTCGGGACCCGAGATGAAGCTTTCTTT
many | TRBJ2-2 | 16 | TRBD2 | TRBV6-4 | CASTHLAGDNTGELFF | TGTGCCAGCACCCACCTAGCGGGGGACAACACCGGGGAGCTGTTTTTT
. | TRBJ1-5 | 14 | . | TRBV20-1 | CSARGAPGNQPQHF | TGCAGTGCTAGAGGGGCCCCAGGGAATCAGCCCCAGCATTTT
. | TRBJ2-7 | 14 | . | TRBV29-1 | CSVEDSGGGYEQYF | TGCAGCGTTGAAGACTCTGGGGGTGGCTACGAGCAGTACTTC
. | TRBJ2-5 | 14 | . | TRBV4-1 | CASSQLAVDRTQYF | TGCGCCAGCAGCCAACTAGCGGTGGACAGGACCCAGTACTTC
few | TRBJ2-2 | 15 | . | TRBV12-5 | CASGLGLPDTGELFF | TGTGCTAGTGGTTTGGGACTACCGGACACCGGGGAGCTGTTTTTT
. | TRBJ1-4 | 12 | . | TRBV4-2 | CASSPLSEKLFF | TGTGCCAGCAGCCCCCTTTCGGAAAAACTGTTTTTT
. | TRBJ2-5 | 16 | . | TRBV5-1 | CASSSSRSSLEETQYF | TGCGCCAGCAGCTCCTCCAGGTCCTCCTTGGAAGAGACCCAGTACTTC
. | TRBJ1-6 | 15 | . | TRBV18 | CASSPRSSYNSPLHF | TGTGCCAGCTCACCGCGAAGCTCCTATAATTCACCCCTCCACTTT
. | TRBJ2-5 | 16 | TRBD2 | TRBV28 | CASSRLSGGFQETQYF | TGTGCCAGCAGCCGTCTTAGCGGGGGGTTCCAAGAGACCCAGTACTTC
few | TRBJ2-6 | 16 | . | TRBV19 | CASSRPQSSGANVLTF | TGTGCCAGTAGTCGCCCTCAGAGTAGTGGGGCCAACGTCCTGACTTTC
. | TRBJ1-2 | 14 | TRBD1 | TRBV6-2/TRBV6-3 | CASSFRQGASGYTF | TGTGCCAGCAGTTTCCGGCAGGGGGCCTCTGGCTACACCTTC
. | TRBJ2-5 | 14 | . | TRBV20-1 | CSARDYGVRETQYF | TGCAGTGCTAGAGATTACGGGGTCCGAGAGACCCAGTACTTC
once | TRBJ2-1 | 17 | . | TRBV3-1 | CASSHSQTAPSNNEQFF | TGTGCCAGCAGCCATTCCCAGACTGCTCCTTCCAACAATGAGCAGTTCTTC
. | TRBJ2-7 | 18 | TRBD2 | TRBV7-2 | CASSHGLAGTVLSYEQYF | TGTGCCAGCAGCCATGGACTAGCGGGGACTGTACTTTCCTACGAGCAGTACTTC
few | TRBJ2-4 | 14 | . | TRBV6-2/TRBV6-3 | CASRGTLAKNIQYF | TGTGCCAGCAGAGGGACCCTAGCCAAAAACATTCAGTACTTC
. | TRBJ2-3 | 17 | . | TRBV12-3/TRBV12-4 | CASSPGPARGGGDTQYF | TGTGCCAGCAGTCCCGGCCCGGCTAGAGGGGGTGGAGATACGCAGTATTTT
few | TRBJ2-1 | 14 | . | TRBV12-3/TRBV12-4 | CASIPLGPGNEQFF | TGTGCCAGCATCCCACTAGGCCCTGGCAATGAGCAGTTCTTC
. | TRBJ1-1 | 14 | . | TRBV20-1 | CSARFGTENTVAFF | TGCAGTGCTAGGTTTGGGACCGAGAACACTGTAGCTTTCTTT
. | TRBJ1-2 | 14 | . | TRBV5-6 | CASSSGGKNYGYTF | TGTGCCAGCAGCTCCGGAGGGAAAAACTATGGCTACACCTTC
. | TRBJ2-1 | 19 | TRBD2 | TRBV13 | CASSLTWWRGAYSYNEQFF | TGTGCCAGCAGCCTGACCTGGTGGCGGGGGGCTTACTCCTACAATGAGCAGTTCTTC
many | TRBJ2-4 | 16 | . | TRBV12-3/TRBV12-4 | CASSSPGDLAKNIQYF | TGTGCCAGCAGTTCGCCGGGGGATTTAGCCAAAAACATTCAGTACTTC
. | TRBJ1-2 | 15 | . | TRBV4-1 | CASSQLRGGDYGYTF | TGCGCCAGCAGCCAACTACGGGGGGGCGACTATGGCTACACCTTC
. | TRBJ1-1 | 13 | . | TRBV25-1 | CASKSFQTTEAFF | TGTGCCAGCAAGTCCTTCCAGACCACTGAAGCTTTCTTT
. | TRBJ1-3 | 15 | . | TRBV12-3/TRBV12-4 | CASSSSGVAGNTIYF | TGTGCCAGCAGTTCTTCAGGGGTGGCTGGAAACACCATATATTTT